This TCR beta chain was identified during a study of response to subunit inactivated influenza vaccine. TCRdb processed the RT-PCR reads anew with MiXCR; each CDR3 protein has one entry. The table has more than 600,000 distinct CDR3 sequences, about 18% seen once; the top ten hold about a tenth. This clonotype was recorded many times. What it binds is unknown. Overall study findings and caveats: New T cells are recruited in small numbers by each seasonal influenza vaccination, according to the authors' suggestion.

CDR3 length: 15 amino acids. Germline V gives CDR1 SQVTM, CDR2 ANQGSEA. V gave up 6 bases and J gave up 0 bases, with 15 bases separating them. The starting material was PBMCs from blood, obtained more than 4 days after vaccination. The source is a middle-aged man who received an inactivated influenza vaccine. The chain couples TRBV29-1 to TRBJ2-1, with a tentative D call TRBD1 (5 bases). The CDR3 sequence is CSVPVGASSYNEQFF. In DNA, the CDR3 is TGCAGCGTACCCGTTGGGGCAAGCTCCTACAATGAGCAGTTCTTC.